One TCR beta chain is described in this entry. Its target is not known. V trimming: 4 bases; J trimming: 4 bases; junction bases outside the gene matches: 6. The CDR3 spans 15 residues. Germline V lookup: CDR1 SGHRS, CDR2 YFSETQ. These data are taken from a study of cytomegalovirus exposure and HLA in healthy donors. Study-level findings and limits: The study recorded fewer than 200 TCR beta chains that were cytomegalovirus-associated. Upon later analysis, TCR association rates were observed to vary by HLA locus, being highest for DRB1 and lowest for HLA-C.

60 Vbeta and 13 Jbeta primers were used in PCR. TCRdb's copy holds only in-frame clones and misses some; the assay was immunoSEQ multiplex PCR. This sample has roughly 200,000 clones; about 80% occur once, and the top ten carry 0.58%. What was sequenced was PBMCs. The V and J genes are TRBV5-1 and TRBJ2-1; 9 nucleotides agree with TRBD2. The clonotype comes from a woman in her thirties or forties in good health and CMV-seronegative. CDR3 amino acids: CASSPEAGGYNEQFF. The CDR3 DNA sequence: TGCGCCAGCAGCCCGGAAGCGGGGGGTTACAATGAGCAGTTCTTC.